These T cell receptor beta chains were read from a single sample in a study of blood T cell repertoires in COVID-19. Repertoires were generated with immunoSEQ multiplex PCR, while TCRdb's copy carries only in-frame clones and drops some. The sample includes approximately 62,000 clones, over 75% seen only once; the top ten take 14% to 15%. Input material: peripheral blood. These receptors originate from a man older than 75 with acute or convalescent COVID-19. CDR3s include the opening cysteine and the closing phenylalanine or tryptophan. A D gene is named only where the DNA matches it firmly. For some rows the clone size is stated as once, few or many, or as a class when expanded; others skip it.

size	J	V	D	CDR3	DNA
-	TRBJ1-1	TRBV6-5	TRBD1	CATRDRGGTEAFF	TGTGCCACCCGGGACAGGGGAGGCACTGAAGCTTTCTTT
-	TRBJ2-6	TRBV5-4	TRBD2	CASSPERGVSSGANVLTF	TGTGCCAGCAGCCCGGAGCGGGGGGTTAGCTCTGGGGCCAACGTCCTGACTTTC
-	TRBJ2-7	TRBV5-1	-	CASSEFQGGEQYF	TGCGCCAGCAGCGAGTTTCAGGGAGGCGAGCAGTACTTC
-	TRBJ1-5	TRBV5-6	TRBD1	CASSKGDRGPQPQHF	TGTGCCAGCAGCAAAGGGGACAGGGGGCCTCAGCCCCAGCATTTT
once	TRBJ2-7	TRBV12-3/TRBV12-4	TRBD2	CASSGLVGEQYF	TGTGCCAGCAGTGGACTAGTCGGCGAGCAGTACTTC
-	TRBJ1-1	TRBV10-2	-	CASSESARGLNTEAFF	TGCGCCAGCAGTGAGTCCGCTAGGGGTCTAAACACTGAAGCTTTCTTT
-	TRBJ1-1	TRBV11-2	TRBD1	CASSFGDRRNTEAFF	TGTGCCAGCAGCTTTGGGGACAGGAGGAACACTGAAGCTTTCTTT
-	TRBJ2-2	TRBV5-1	TRBD1	CASSVRTGDTGELFF	TGCGCCAGCAGCGTTCGGACAGGGGATACCGGGGAGCTGTTTTTT
once	TRBJ2-5	TRBV10-1	TRBD2	CASSESLRGGQETQYF	TGCGCCAGCAGTGAGTCGTTGCGGGGGGGCCAAGAGACCCAGTACTTC
-	TRBJ1-5	TRBV18	TRBD1	CASSTGVDQPQHF	TGTGCCAGCTCAACAGGGGTGGACCAGCCCCAGCATTTT
-	TRBJ1-2	TRBV2	-	CASSVVLQGKGYTF	TGTGCCAGCAGTGTAGTTTTGCAGGGGAAGGGCTACACCTTC
once	TRBJ2-1	TRBV19	TRBD2	CASSPPSGTSGGMVNEQFF	TGTGCCAGTAGTCCTCCGTCCGGGACTAGCGGGGGGATGGTCAATGAGCAGTTCTTC
-	TRBJ1-3	TRBV5-6	TRBD1	CASSLGRGLNTIYF	TGTGCCAGCAGCTTGGGCAGGGGGCTGAACACCATATATTTT
-	TRBJ1-2	TRBV5-8	TRBD1	CASSLIGTGNYGYTF	TGTGCCAGCAGCTTGATCGGGACAGGGAACTATGGCTACACCTTC
-	TRBJ2-6	TRBV2	-	CASSDQASSGANVLTF	TGTGCCAGCAGTGACCAGGCGAGCTCTGGGGCCAACGTCCTGACTTTC
once	TRBJ2-3	TRBV11-2	-	CASSLWGADTQYF	TGTGCCAGCAGCTTATGGGGGGCAGATACGCAGTATTTT
-	TRBJ2-3	TRBV30	-	CAWSVRGRDTQYF	TGTGCCTGGAGTGTACGGGGGAGAGATACGCAGTATTTT
-	TRBJ2-6	TRBV2	-	CASSAGFGANVLTF	TGTGCCAGCAGTGCAGGGTTTGGGGCCAACGTCCTGACTTTC
once	TRBJ2-2	TRBV19	-	CASSTLWLSRDSKRTGELFF	TGTGCCAGTAGTACCCTATGGTTATCTCGGGACTCGAAACGGACCGGGGAGCTGTTTTTT
-	TRBJ1-1	TRBV11-2	TRBD1	CASSLLPGQGARLGTEAFF	TGTGCCAGCAGCTTACTCCCCGGCCAGGGGGCTAGGTTAGGCACTGAAGCTTTCTTT
many	TRBJ2-2	TRBV4-1	-	CASSGVGQTNTGELFF	TGCGCCAGCAGCGGGGTAGGACAAACGAACACCGGGGAGCTGTTTTTT
-	TRBJ2-7	TRBV10-3	-	CAIRESAQSYEQYF	TGTGCCATCAGGGAGTCAGCGCAATCCTACGAGCAGTACTTC
-	TRBJ2-3	TRBV24-1	-	CATGEVGTDTQYF	TGTGCCACCGGAGAGGTTGGCACAGATACGCAGTATTTT